This T cell receptor (beta chain) emerged from a study of CD8+CD57+ T cells in acquired aplastic anemia. At the level of the study: Yields of DNA that came from sorted CD4+ and CD8+ cells averaged roughly 3 ug.

Findings of the study overall: Sharing between patients and controls was observed for twenty-nine CD8+ CDR3 sequences.

CDR3 and TCR beta VDJ profiling relied on a genomic DNA template. TCRdb fed the reads into MiXCR, producing one record per CDR3 protein. The sample yields some 200,000 distinct CDR3 sequences, 40% to 55% seen once. With respect to this clonotype: Its cognate antigen is unknown.

Only patients with CD8+CD57+ cell expansion on flow cytometry were chosen for sequencing. Patients had undergone no therapy by the time their blood was sampled. Germline-derived CDR1 and CDR2 are DFQATT and SNEGSKA (reference sequence). The length of the CDR3 is 13 residues. With 5 bases clipped from V and 2 bases from J, the junction kept 4 bases outside the gene matches. The clonotype comes from a human donor with aplastic anemia. Sequences were obtained from sorted CD4+, CD8+, or CD8+CD57+ T cells (not recorded which) from PBMCs. The J gene is TRBJ2-7, the V gene TRBV20-1, with 9 positions matching TRBD1. In nucleotides, the CDR3 is TGCAGTGCTTCCGGGACAGGGACCTACGAGCAGTACTTC. Its protein product is CSASGTGTYEQYF.